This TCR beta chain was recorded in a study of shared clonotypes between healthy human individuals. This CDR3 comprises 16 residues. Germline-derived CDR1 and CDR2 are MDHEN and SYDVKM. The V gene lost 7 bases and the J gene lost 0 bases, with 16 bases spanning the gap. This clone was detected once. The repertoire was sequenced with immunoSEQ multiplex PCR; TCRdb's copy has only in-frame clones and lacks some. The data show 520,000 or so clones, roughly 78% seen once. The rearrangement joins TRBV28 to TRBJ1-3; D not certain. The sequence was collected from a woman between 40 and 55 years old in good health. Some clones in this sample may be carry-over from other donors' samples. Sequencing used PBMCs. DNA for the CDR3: TGTGCCAGCACTGCGTACCCGGCTAACTCTGGAAACACCATATATTTT. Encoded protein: CASTAYPANSGNTIYF.